This T cell receptor (beta chain) was sequenced in a study of OX40 agonist ivuxolimab in advanced cancers. Notes on the research overall: Ivuxolimab was a fully human IgG2 agonistic monoclonal antibody targeting the costimulatory receptor OX40 (CD134). Intravenous ivuxolimab was administered to patients every 2 weeks at six dose levels: 0.01, 0.1, 0.3, 1.5, 3 and 10 mg/kg. Among the 52 dose-escalation patients, 19 had hepatocellular carcinoma, some 15 melanoma, 9 renal cell carcinoma and 9 head and neck cancer. In the dose-escalation cohort, nearly 85% of patients were male, and the mean age was approximately 60 years with a range of roughly 20 to 79. Prior anti-PD-1, anti-PD-L1 or anti-CTLA-4 therapy was permitted, and approximately 39% of dose-escalation patients had received checkpoint inhibitors. Partial responses occurred in three dose-escalation patients, of whom one had hepatocellular carcinoma and two had cutaneous melanoma. Peripheral TCRbeta sequencing was intended to test whether TCR sequence diversity was altered and clonal T-cell expansion was caused by ivuxolimab. The monotherapy dose-escalation portion (N of about 50 patients) of the phase I ivuxolimab trial is reported in the paper.

Worth noting for this clone: It has no known antigen specificity. Base qualities are not recorded, but no much larger clone differs from it by a single base.

Study-level results and caveats: Low levels of normalized T-cell clonal expansion were also seen in some nonresponding patients. After ivuxolimab, CD8+ T cells had more expanded clones than CD4+ T cells on average. Which antigens the clonally expanded peripheral T cells were specific for was not determined. At doses of 0.1 to 3.0 mg/kg, clonal expansion of both CD4+ and CD8+ T cells in blood was seen between baseline and week 6. In the 0.1-3.0 mg/kg groups, partial responders had among the lowest normalized peripheral clonal expansion, particularly in CD8+ T cells.

For sequencing of the TCRbeta CDR3 region, genomic DNA was extracted from the sorted cells. The immunoSEQ Assay was used for sequencing of TCRbeta CDR3 regions. The table was pulled from immuneACCESS by TCRdb, which kept in-frame rearrangements only. Such tables lose some clones; where checked, under half of the loss comes from unresolved V genes, and the rest has no known cause. Across this sample there are some 140,000 clones, with about 92% seen only once. The top ten clonotypes cover over 0.8% of the sample. A distance of 8 bases separates the germline ends of V and J, which lose 3 bases and 8 bases respectively. The CDR3, from cysteine to phenylalanine, totals 11 residues. Only the CDR3 part of the read is kept: 33 bases, read in frame from the first base. The germline V gene (reference sequence) supplies CDR1 DFQATT and CDR2 SNEGSKA. Patients with a history of autoimmune disease or receiving systemic immunosuppression were excluded from the trial. Peripheral blood for TCR sequencing was drawn from every dose cohort at baseline, at cycle 4 day 1 and at cycle 7 day 1. The samples were drawn from a first-in-human, open-label, multicenter phase I dose-escalation trial of ivuxolimab. The trial enrolled adults with locally advanced or metastatic head and neck squamous cell, hepatocellular, melanoma or renal cell carcinoma. Before TCR sequencing, CD4+ and CD8+ T cells were separately sorted from peripheral blood.

Rearrangement joined TRBV20-1 to TRBJ2-1; a weak D assignment points to TRBD2 (5 bases agree). The sample in question was CD4+ or CD8+ T cells sorted from blood, obtained in a trial of the OX40 agonist ivuxolimab. This TCR came from an adult with an advanced solid tumor such as melanoma, head and neck, liver or kidney cancer. In nucleotides, the sequence is TGCAGTGCTAGTAGCGTCCATGAGCAGTTCTTC. Translation gives CSASSVHEQFF.